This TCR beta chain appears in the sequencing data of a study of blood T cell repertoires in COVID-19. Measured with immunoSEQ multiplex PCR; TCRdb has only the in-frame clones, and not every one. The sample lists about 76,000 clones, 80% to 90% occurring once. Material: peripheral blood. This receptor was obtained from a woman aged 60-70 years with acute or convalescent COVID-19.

CDR3 DNA sequence: TGTGCCAGCAGTGTCGGGGGGGCTGTAGCGGATACGCAGTATTTT. Its translation is CASSVGGAVADTQYF. V gene TRBV2 combines with J gene TRBJ2-3; 8 nucleotides line up with TRBD2. This CDR3 comprises 15 residues. Trimming removed 4 bases from V and 6 bases from J; junction bases left unmatched: 9. Germline CDR1 is SNHLY and CDR2 is FYNNEI.